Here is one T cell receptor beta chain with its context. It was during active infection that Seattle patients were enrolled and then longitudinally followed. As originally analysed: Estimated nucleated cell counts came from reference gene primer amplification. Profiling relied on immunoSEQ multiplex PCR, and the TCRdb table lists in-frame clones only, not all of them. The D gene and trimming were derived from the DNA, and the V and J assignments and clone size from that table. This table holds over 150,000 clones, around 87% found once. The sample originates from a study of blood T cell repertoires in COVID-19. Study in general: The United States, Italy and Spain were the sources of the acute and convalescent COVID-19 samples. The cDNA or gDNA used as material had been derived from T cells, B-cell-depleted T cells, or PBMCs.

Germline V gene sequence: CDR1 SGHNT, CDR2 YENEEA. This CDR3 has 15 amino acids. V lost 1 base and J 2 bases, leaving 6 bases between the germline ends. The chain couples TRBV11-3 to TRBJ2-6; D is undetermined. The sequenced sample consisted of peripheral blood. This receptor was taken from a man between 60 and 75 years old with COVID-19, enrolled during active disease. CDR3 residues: CASSLVGAGANVLTF. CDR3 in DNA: TGTGCCAGCAGCTTAGTAGGAGCTGGGGCCAACGTCCTGACTTTC. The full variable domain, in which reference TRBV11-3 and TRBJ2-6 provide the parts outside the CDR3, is EAGVVQSPRYKIIEKKQPVAFWCNPISGHNTLYWYLQNLGQGPELLIRYENEEAVDDSQLPKDRFSAERLKGVDSTLKIQPAELGDSAVYLCASSLVGAGANVLTFGAGSRLTVL.